The 30 T cell receptor beta chains below all came from one sample that was sequenced in a study of blood T cell repertoires in COVID-19. Generated by immunoSEQ multiplex PCR, the TCRdb table keeps only in-frame clones and is missing some. The sample lists about 34,000 clones, roughly 73% occurring once. The sample comprised peripheral blood. The receptors shown here come from a man aged 80 or over with active or convalescent COVID-19.

This chain uses TRBV19 with TRBJ1-1; D might be TRBD1 (6 bases). V lost 5 bases, J lost 2 bases, and 15 bases lay in between. Per the germline V gene, CDR1 is LNHDA and CDR2 is SQIVND (reference sequence). The CDR3 is made up of 15 amino acids. Written as DNA, the CDR3 is TGTGCCAGTAGTCCGGAGGACAGAGGAAACACTGAAGCTTTCTTT. It is translated as CASSPEDRGNTEAFF.

The chain uses TRBV27 and TRBJ2-5; D is perhaps TRBD2 (5 bases). In germline, CDR1 is MNHEY, CDR2 SMNVEV (reference sequence). The CDR3 is 16 amino acids. V shed 4 bases and J shed 5 bases, with 20 bases lying between them. The CDR3 spells CASSSRTFLFGETQYF. The CDR3 DNA follows: TGTGCCAGCAGTTCCCGGACTTTCCTCTTTGGGGAGACCCAGTACTTC.

This clone has only a few counts. The chain links TRBV2 to TRBJ2-2, with 7 bases fitting TRBD2. The junction had 23 bases not matched to a gene; V was cut back by 5 bases and J by 5 bases. The CDR3 has 20 amino acids. Germline V lookup: CDR1 SNHLY, CDR2 FYNNEI. The CDR3 spells CASSQKPPIAGQMGTGELFF. Here the CDR3 DNA reads TGTGCCAGCAGTCAAAAACCCCCGATAGCGGGCCAAATGGGGACCGGGGAGCTGTTTTTT.

This clone occurred once. The chain is built from TRBV24-1 and TRBJ2-3; 7 bases agree with TRBD1. J was trimmed by 0 bases and V by 3 bases; bases with no gene match: 8. The CDR3 consists of 17 residues. Germline CDR1 and CDR2: KGHDR and SFDVKD. Written as DNA, the CDR3 is TGTGCCACCAGTGATCGAGGGGGCAGCACTAGCACAGATACGCAGTATTTT. Translation gives CATSDRGGSTSTDTQYF.

By sample share, this clone is medium-sized. The V and J genes are TRBV25-1 and TRBJ2-2; 9 nucleotides match TRBD1. Germline CDR1 and CDR2: MGHDK and SYGVNS. Trimming cost V 6 bases and J 2 bases; bases outside gene matches: 4. This CDR3 comprises 15 residues. The CDR3 sequence is CASSRTGENTGELFF. The CDR3 bases are TGTGCCAGCAGCCGGACAGGGGAAAACACCGGGGAGCTGTTTTTT.

The J gene is TRBJ2-3, the V gene TRBV3-1 (or the pseudogene TRBV3-2); D gene ambiguous. The germline CDR1 and CDR2 sequences are LGHDT and YNNKEL (reference sequence). CDR3 length: 13 amino acids. The ends were cut back, 1 base at V and 8 bases at J, with 10 bases in the middle. This chain's CDR3 is CASSQGPGRTQYF. The CDR3 DNA follows: TGTGCCAGCAGCCAAGGCCCAGGCCGTACGCAGTATTTT.

This clone was observed a handful of times. The CDR3 region has the DNA TGTGCCAGCAGCAACACAGAAAGCTCCTACGAGCAGTACTTC. Amino acid sequence: CASSNTESSYEQYF. The rearrangement uses TRBV7-9 and TRBJ2-7; D gene ambiguous. This CDR3 is 14 amino acids long. Germline V CDR1 and CDR2: SEHNR, FQNEAQ (reference sequence). Trimming stripped 5 bases from V and 0 bases from J, with 11 bases between.

The chain links TRBV24-1 to TRBJ1-2; D is unclear. The CDR3 has 11 amino acids. Germline V lookup: CDR1 KGHDR, CDR2 SFDVKD. V gave up 9 bases and J gave up 5 bases, with 9 bases separating them. This CDR3 reads CATEGAYGYTF. DNA of the CDR3: TGTGCCACCGAGGGAGCATATGGCTACACCTTC.

This chain joins TRBV6-5 and TRBJ1-1; possibly TRBD1 for D (5 bases). With 7 bases removed from V and 5 bases from J, the gap between germline ends came to 20 bases. Germline values: CDR1 MNHEY, CDR2 SVGAGI. The length of the CDR3 is 15 residues. CDR3 in amino acids: CASNTMGFGGTEAFF. For the CDR3, the DNA is TGTGCCAGCAATACGATGGGGTTCGGGGGGACTGAAGCTTTCTTT.

This clone was detected a few times. J is TRBJ2-2 and V is TRBV11-2; 9 bases align to TRBD1. The CDR3 is 15 amino acids. Per the germline V gene, CDR1 is SGHAT and CDR2 is FQNNGV. The V and J ends lost 5 bases and 5 bases, in that order; junction bases with no gene match: 6. The CDR3 loop is CASSTYRGRTGELFF. CDR3 coding DNA: TGTGCCAGCAGCACGTACAGGGGGCGTACCGGGGAGCTGTTTTTT.

This rearrangement joins TRBV5-4 to TRBJ2-1; 7 nucleotides align to TRBD2. The CDR3 runs 15 residues. V dropped 0 bases and J dropped 4; count of bases not matched to a gene: 4. From germline, CDR1 is SGHNT and CDR2 YYREEE (reference sequence). The CDR3 DNA reads as TGTGCCAGCAGCTTGGGACGGGAGGAATACAATGAGCAGTTCTTC. It codes for CASSLGREEYNEQFF.

V gene TRBV2 combines with J gene TRBJ2-7, with 13 bases identical to TRBD2. Trimming removed 6 bases from V and 2 bases from J; junction bases left unmatched: 16. The CDR3 sequence is 19 residues long. Germline assignment: CDR1 SNHLY and CDR2 FYNNEI. For the CDR3, the DNA is TGTGCCAGCAGACCCACCGGACTAGCGGGAGTTTTGAGGACCTACGAGCAGTACTTC. It translates to CASRPTGLAGVLRTYEQYF. Full variable domain (outside the CDR3, taken from reference TRBV2 and TRBJ2-7): EPEVTQTPSHQVTQMGQEVILRCVPISNHLYFYWYRQILGQKVEFLVSFYNNEISEKSEIFDDQFSVERPDGSNFTLKIRSTKLEDSAMYFCASRPTGLAGVLRTYEQYFGPGTRLTVT.

The chain joins TRBV5-1 to TRBJ2-2; possibly TRBD2 for D (5 bases). Germline values: CDR1 SGHRS, CDR2 YFSETQ. V lost 6 bases and J 0 bases, leaving 9 bases between the germline ends. The CDR3 contains 14 residues. CDR3 in amino acids: CASMAGTNTGELFF. The CDR3 nucleotides are TGCGCCAGCATGGCCGGGACGAACACCGGGGAGCTGTTTTTT.

This rearrangement joins TRBV27 to TRBJ2-7; D may be TRBD2 (7 bases). The CDR3 covers 15 residues. V shed 4 bases and J shed 0 bases, with 13 bases lying between them. Germline V lookup: CDR1 MNHEY, CDR2 SMNVEV (reference sequence). Here the CDR3 DNA reads TGTGCCAGCAGTTGGGGAGGGGGAGGCTCCTACGAGCAGTACTTC. Translation: CASSWGGGGSYEQYF.

This clone has a single count. This chain connects TRBV28 to TRBJ2-7; tentatively, D is TRBD2 (5 bases). This CDR3 comprises 15 residues. V was clipped by 3 bases and J by 9 bases, with 21 bases between them. The germline V gene encodes CDR1 MDHEN and CDR2 SYDVKM. In DNA form, the CDR3 reads TGTGCCAGCAGTTTCTTGTTATCAGGAAGCAGCGGGCAGTACTTC. Protein product: CASSFLLSGSSGQYF.

A few counts support this clone. The J gene is TRBJ2-3, the V gene TRBV7-9, with 13 nucleotides matching TRBD2. This CDR3 spans 18 amino acids. V was clipped by 3 bases and J by 4 bases; unmatched bases: 10. Germline V gene lookup returns CDR1 SEHNR and CDR2 FQNEAQ (reference sequence). The CDR3 DNA is TGTGCCAGCAGCTTGCCCACACTAGCGGGAGGGCCTCCAGATACGCAGTATTTT. It specifies CASSLPTLAGGPPDTQYF. Filled out from reference TRBV7-9 and TRBJ2-3, the complete variable domain reads DTGVSQNPRHKITKRGQNVTFRCDPISEHNRLYWYRQTLGQGPEFLTYFQNEAQLEKSRLLSDRFSAERPKGSFSTLEIQRTEQGDSAMYLCASSLPTLAGGPPDTQYFGPGTRLTVL.

The chain combines TRBV28 with TRBJ1-3, with a possible D match to TRBD1 (5 bases). CDR1 is MDHEN and CDR2 is SYDVKM in the germline V gene. The CDR3 covers 15 residues. V lost 2 bases and J lost 0, with 8 bases in between. CDR3 DNA: TGTGCCAGCAGTTTAGTAGGGGCCTCTGGAAACACCATATATTTT. It specifies CASSLVGASGNTIYF.

The chain combines TRBV19 with TRBJ1-2; 7 nucleotides match TRBD1. The CDR3 length is 13 residues. V gave up 4 bases and J gave up 4 bases; unmatched junction bases: 3. The germline V gene encodes CDR1 LNHDA and CDR2 SQIVND (reference sequence). The CDR3 DNA is TGTGCCAGTAGTACGACAGGGACCTATGGCTACACCTTC. As protein: CASSTTGTYGYTF.

This chain uses TRBV29-1 with TRBJ2-5; TRBD2 matches at 11 bases. This CDR3 has 12 amino acids. Germline values: CDR1 SQVTM, CDR2 ANQGSEA. Trimming took 5 bases from V and 4 from J; bases not matched to a gene: 0. The CDR3 nucleotides read TGCAGCGTTCTAGCGGGAGGAGAGACCCAGTACTTC. It yields the protein CSVLAGGETQYF.

This clone was seen a handful of times. The rearrangement links TRBV25-1 to TRBJ2-7; tentative D call: TRBD2 (6 bases). There are 15 residues in the CDR3. Trimming stripped 3 bases from V and 2 bases from J, with 14 bases between. Germline CDR1 is MGHDK and CDR2 is SYGVNS. In nucleotides, the CDR3 is TGTGCCAGCAGTGATCCGGGGGAGGCCGCCTACGAGCAGTACTTC. Translated: CASSDPGEAAYEQYF.

The chain recombines TRBV25-1 with TRBJ2-5; possibly TRBD1 for D (7 bases). This CDR3 comprises 14 residues. Trimming shortened V by 7 bases and J by 3 bases, and 15 bases separated the two germline ends. Looked up from germline, CDR1 is MGHDK and CDR2 is SYGVNS. CDR3 region: CASNPRGTEETQYF. DNA for the CDR3: TGTGCCAGCAATCCACGGGGGACAGAAGAGACCCAGTACTTC.

The rearrangement joins TRBV11-3 to TRBJ2-7, with D possibly being TRBD2 (6 bases). Per the germline V gene, CDR1 is SGHNT and CDR2 is YENEEA. V was clipped by 5 bases and J by 6 bases, with 17 bases between them. The CDR3 has 14 residues. The CDR3 region has the DNA TGTGCCAGCAGCCCTAGTACTAGCCAGACCGAGCAGTACTTC. It is translated as CASSPSTSQTEQYF.

This clone was observed a handful of times. The gene calls are TRBV7-9 and TRBJ2-5, with 8 bases that match TRBD1. The trim removed 2 bases at V and 3 bases at J, leaving 11 bases unmatched. The V gene's germline CDR1 is SEHNR and CDR2 FQNEAQ (reference sequence). The CDR3 totals 17 residues. The CDR3 DNA follows: TGTGCCAGCAGCTTAAAGTTCCGGCGGGACAGGAAAGAGACCCAGTACTTC. This encodes CASSLKFRRDRKETQYF.

The V and J genes are TRBV11-3 and TRBJ2-3, with 8 bases fitting TRBD1. Germline loops: CDR1 SGHNT, CDR2 YENEEA. This CDR3 contains 15 residues. V lost 8 bases, J lost 4 bases, and 11 bases stayed unmatched. CDR3 protein: CASGAGGADPDTQYF. The CDR3 DNA follows: TGTGCCAGCGGCGCAGGGGGCGCAGATCCAGATACGCAGTATTTT.

This clone appeared a single time. The genes are TRBV5-1 and TRBJ2-3; 8 bases are a match to TRBD2. After removal of 7 bases from V and 0 bases from J, the junction contained 13 bases not matched to a gene. The CDR3 length is 17 residues. Germline assignment: CDR1 SGHRS and CDR2 YFSETQ. In nucleotides, the CDR3 is TGCGCCAGCGCTGTAGCCGGCGGACTAGCTAGCACAGATACGCAGTATTTT. Encoded protein: CASAVAGGLASTDTQYF.

V gene TRBV5-1 combines with J gene TRBJ1-2; no clear D. Trimming shortened V by 0 bases and J by 2 bases, and 14 bases separated the two germline ends. The CDR3 covers 16 residues. Germline CDR1 SGHRS, CDR2 YFSETQ. In DNA, the CDR3 is TGCGCCAGCAGCTTGGAAGTCTGGGGAGGGAACTATGGCTACACCTTC. Translation: CASSLEVWGGNYGYTF.

The chain uses TRBV11-2 and TRBJ2-5, with D hard to call. The CDR3 spans 14 residues. V lost 4 bases and J lost 2, with 11 bases in between. Germline lookup yields CDR1 SGHAT and CDR2 FQNNGV. The CDR3, as DNA: TGTGCCAGCAGCTCACCCGACTGGCAAGAGACCCAGTACTTC. It codes for CASSSPDWQETQYF.

The V gene is TRBV28, the J gene TRBJ2-5, with 9 bases matching TRBD1. This CDR3 is built from 14 residues. CDR1 is MDHEN and CDR2 is SYDVKM in the germline V gene. V lost 5 bases, J lost 2 bases, and 3 bases stayed unmatched. CDR3 DNA: TGTGCCAGCAGTAACAGGGGGCGTCAAGAGACCCAGTACTTC. This codes for CASSNRGRQETQYF.

The chain combines TRBV20-1 with TRBJ2-1; TRBD2 is a possible D gene (5 bases). The germline CDR1 and CDR2 sequences are DFQATT and SNEGSKA (reference sequence). The CDR3 loop spans 17 amino acids. V gave up 6 bases and J gave up 10 bases, with 31 bases separating them. The chain's CDR3 is CSASSTWGVLRGREQFF. As DNA, the CDR3 is TGCAGTGCCAGTTCAACCTGGGGAGTACTCCGAGGCAGAGAGCAGTTCTTC.

The chain carries TRBV5-4 and TRBJ1-4; 8 bases agree with TRBD1. The CDR3 has 14 residues. The trim removed 4 bases at V and 3 bases at J, leaving 2 bases unmatched. Germline CDR1 SGHNT, CDR2 YYREEE (reference sequence). The CDR3 DNA follows: TGTGCCAGCAGCCAGGGGGCGGCTAATGAAAAACTGTTTTTT. Protein product: CASSQGAANEKLFF.